A single sample is the source of the 27 T cell receptor beta chains below, sequenced in a study of T cells in Graves' hyperthyroidism and ophthalmopathy. Regions amplified from RNA transcripts were the TCR beta CDR3 regions. Carried out on the TCR CDR3, a first-round RT-PCR used the HTBI primer set. One entry per CDR3 protein, called by TCRdb with MiXCR from the multiplex PCR reads. The sample lists about 360,000 distinct CDR3 sequences; approximately 12% were seen once. Specimen: blood. Every receptor here comes from a man aged 30 to 45 with Graves' hyperthyroidism that later progressed to Graves' ophthalmopathy.

This clonotype was counted ten times or more. The chain employs TRBV28 and TRBJ1-3; D gene uncertain. CDR3 length equals 12 residues. Trimming cost V 2 bases and J 8 bases, with 7 bases left between them. CDR1 is MDHEN, CDR2 SYDVKM, per germline. CDR3 in DNA: TGTGCCAGCAGTTTAACTTCTTACACCATATATTTT. Translating it yields CASSLTSYTIYF.

This clonotype was detected a few times. This chain links TRBV5-1 with TRBJ1-1; 11 bases match TRBD1. Germline CDR1 reads SGHRS; CDR2 reads YFSETQ. The CDR3 is 15 residues long. V lost 2 bases to trimming and J lost 3 bases; unmatched junction nucleotides: 3. Here the CDR3 reads CASSFRTGGYTEAFF. CDR3 DNA sequence: TGCGCCAGCAGCTTTAGGACAGGGGGCTACACTGAAGCTTTCTTT.

This clonotype was seen at least ten times. The V call is TRBV12-5, the J call TRBJ2-5; 9 bases map to TRBD1. The CDR3 runs 15 residues. Germline-derived CDR1 and CDR2 are LGHNT and FRNRAP. V lost 1 base and J lost 4; bases outside the gene matches: 4. CDR3 sequence: CASGLGTGGLETQYF. DNA for the CDR3: TGTGCTAGTGGTTTGGGCACAGGGGGCTTAGAGACCCAGTACTTC.

The chain links TRBV6-1 to TRBJ2-6; D possibly corresponds to TRBD1 (5 bases). Deletions cut 5 bases from V and 0 bases from J, with 8 bases between. Germline V lookup: CDR1 MNHNS, CDR2 SASEGT. The CDR3 covers 15 residues. CDR3 sequence (DNA): TGTGCCAGCAGTTTCCAGGGCTCTGGGGCCAACGTCCTGACTTTC. This sequence encodes CASSFQGSGANVLTF.

In this sample, this clonotype turned up a few times. J is TRBJ2-1 and V is TRBV19; 12 bases map to TRBD2. This CDR3 has 14 amino acids. J was trimmed by 8 bases and V by 6 bases; bases with no gene match: 5. The germline CDR1 and CDR2 sequences are LNHDA and SQIVND (reference sequence). The CDR3 DNA reads TGTGCCAGTAGGCTAGCGGGGGGGCCACATGAGCAGTTCTTC. Residues: CASRLAGGPHEQFF.

This chain links TRBV12-3 or TRBV12-4 with TRBJ2-1; 10 bases align to TRBD2. The CDR3 is made up of 14 amino acids. V lost 6 bases, J lost 2 bases, and 1 base stayed unmatched. The CDR3 nucleotides read TGTGCCAGCAGAAGCGGGGGGGCCTACAATGAGCAGTTCTTC. Translating gives CASRSGGAYNEQFF.

This clonotype was detected ten times or more. The J gene is TRBJ1-2, the V gene TRBV7-9; D ambiguous. V was cut by 4 bases and J by 8 bases, with 17 bases left in between. This CDR3 spans 14 amino acids. Germline V gives CDR1 SEHNR, CDR2 FQNEAQ (reference sequence). The CDR3 sequence is CASSSPTGQAGYTF. For the CDR3, the DNA is TGTGCCAGCAGCTCCCCTACTGGGCAGGCGGGCTACACCTTC.

This clonotype was seen at least ten times. V usage is TRBV12-3 or TRBV12-4 and J usage is TRBJ2-3, with D possibly TRBD1 on 7 matching bases. Trimming left V 7 bases short and J 0 bases short, with 17 bases between. This CDR3 contains 16 residues. The CDR3 loop is CASTPTGEASTDTQYF. The CDR3 coding sequence is TGTGCCAGCACCCCCACAGGGGAGGCTAGCACAGATACGCAGTATTTT.

In this sample, this clonotype turned up many times. The DNA for the CDR3 is TGTGCCAGCGGCGGGGGGAGGGGCCGTACCTACGAGCAGTACTTC. This sequence encodes CASGGGRGRTYEQYF. The chain recombines TRBV7-9 with TRBJ2-7; 8 positions agree with TRBD2. Germline V gene sequence: CDR1 SEHNR, CDR2 FQNEAQ (reference sequence). The CDR3 totals 15 residues. J was trimmed by 2 bases and V by 8 bases; bases with no gene match: 11.

This clonotype has just a few counts. V is TRBV2 and J is TRBJ1-5, with D unresolved. Germline assignment: CDR1 SNHLY and CDR2 FYNNEI. The V gene lost 4 bases and the J gene lost 1 base, with 8 bases spanning the gap. CDR3 length: 14 residues. The CDR3 bases are TGTGCCAGCAGTGGAGAAGGCAGCAATCAGCCCCAGCATTTT. Residues: CASSGEGSNQPQHF.

The table lists this clonotype with a few counts. The chain has TRBV11-1 and TRBJ2-1; TRBD1 agrees at 7 bases. V was pared by 7 bases and J by 4 bases, with 4 bases of the junction left unmatched. Germline CDR1 and CDR2: SGHAT and FQDESV (reference sequence). This CDR3 is 13 amino acids long. The CDR3 sequence is CASIGTVYNEQFF. In DNA form, the CDR3 reads TGTGCCAGCATCGGGACAGTGTACAATGAGCAGTTCTTC. The full variable domain, in which reference TRBV11-1 and TRBJ2-1 provide the parts outside the CDR3, is EAEVAQSPRYKITEKSQAVAFWCDPISGHATLYWYRQILGQGPELLVQFQDESVVDDSQLPKDRFSAERLKGVDSTLKIQPAELGDSAMYLCASIGTVYNEQFFGPGTRLTVL.

The V call is TRBV15, the J call TRBJ1-5; TRBD1 matches 7 bases. Trimming cost V 0 bases and J 4 bases; bases outside gene matches: 3. Germline CDR1 LNHNV, CDR2 YYDKDF (reference sequence). The CDR3 contains 15 residues. Here the CDR3 reads CATSRDRQGNQPQHF. The CDR3 DNA reads as TGTGCCACCAGCAGAGACCGACAGGGAAATCAGCCCCAGCATTTT.

The chain recombines TRBV6-5 with TRBJ2-7; no clear D. CDR1 and CDR2 (germline): MNHEY, SVGAGI. The CDR3 covers 14 residues. V dropped 4 bases and J dropped 7 bases, with 17 bases sitting between them. The CDR3 DNA reads as TGTGCCAGCAGTTGGCGTGACATGTGTGTTGAGCAGTACTTC. Translating gives CASSWRDMCVEQYF.

The sample holds many counts of this clonotype. This sequence joins TRBV5-1 and TRBJ1-2, with a possible D match to TRBD1 (5 bases). The CDR3 totals 13 residues. V was cut by 4 bases and J by 4 bases, with 11 bases left in between. Germline CDR1 reads SGHRS; CDR2 reads YFSETQ. CDR3 sequence: CASSGDGVYGYTF. The CDR3 bases are TGCGCCAGCAGCGGGGACGGGGTCTATGGCTACACCTTC. The full variable domain, rest sourced from reference TRBV5-1 and TRBJ1-2, is KAGVTQTPRYLIKTRGQQVTLSCSPISGHRSVSWYQQTPGQGLQFLFEYFSETQRNKGNFPGRFSGRQFSNSRSEMNVSTLELGDSALYLCASSGDGVYGYTFGSGTRLTVV.

CDR3 sequence: CASSLFYRNTGELFF. In DNA form, the CDR3 reads TGTGCCAGCAGTTTATTTTACAGAAACACCGGGGAGCTGTTTTTT. The chain joins TRBV27 to TRBJ2-2; unclear D gene. Trimming removed 1 base from V and 2 bases from J, with 8 bases in between. CDR1 and CDR2 from the germline V gene are MNHEY and SMNVEV (reference sequence). The CDR3 extends over 15 amino acids.

This clonotype was seen many times. This chain connects TRBV20-1 to TRBJ2-3; 16 bases match TRBD2. The CDR3 spans 20 residues. The junction had 16 bases not matched to a gene; V was cut back by 6 bases and J by 1 base. Germline V CDR1 and CDR2: DFQATT, SNEGSKA (reference sequence). CDR3 region: CSAAPGLAGGREWGTDTQYF. In DNA, the CDR3 is TGCAGTGCCGCTCCGGGACTAGCGGGGGGGCGGGAGTGGGGCACAGATACGCAGTATTTT.

This chain uses TRBV10-3 with TRBJ1-1; D remains unclear. This CDR3 comprises 12 residues. Germline CDR1 is ENHRY and CDR2 is SYGVKD. V was pared by 0 bases and J by 5 bases, with 4 bases between. The CDR3 sequence: CAISESGTEAFF. The DNA for the CDR3 is TGTGCCATCAGTGAGTCGGGTACTGAAGCTTTCTTT.

This rearrangement joins TRBV20-1 to TRBJ1-5; maybe TRBD1 (5 bases). Germline V lookup: CDR1 DFQATT, CDR2 SNEGSKA (reference sequence). The CDR3 consists of 15 residues. The V and J ends lost 3 bases and 0 bases respectively, with 12 bases between them. The CDR3 region is CSARGDYYSNQPQHF. The CDR3 nucleotides are TGCAGTGCTAGGGGGGATTATTATAGCAATCAGCCCCAGCATTTT.

This clonotype was seen more than once but under ten times. Since the CDR3 does not end with the conserved phenylalanine or tryptophan, this likely comes from a read error. This chain uses TRBV20-1 with TRBJ1-1, with 8 bases identical to TRBD1. The CDR3 is 13 residues long. CDR1 and CDR2 (germline): DFQATT, SNEGSKA (reference sequence). V shed 4 bases and J 2 bases; nucleotides not matched to a gene: 3. CDR3 amino acids: CSATGQGNTEAFL. The CDR3, as DNA: TGCAGTGCTACCGGACAGGGAAACACTGAAGCTTTCCTT.

J is TRBJ2-5 and V is TRBV15, with 9 bases aligning to TRBD2. Trimming removed 1 base from V and 3 bases from J; junction bases left unmatched: 6. Germline V gene lookup returns CDR1 LNHNV and CDR2 YYDKDF (reference sequence). The CDR3 consists of 16 residues. CDR3 sequence: CATSRGRLADEETQYF. CDR3 nucleotide sequence: TGTGCCACCAGCAGAGGACGACTAGCGGACGAAGAGACCCAGTACTTC.

This clonotype showed up just a few times. The chain employs TRBV30 and TRBJ2-3; tentatively, D is TRBD1 (5 bases). The germline CDR1 and CDR2 sequences are GTSNPN and SVGIG (reference sequence). The CDR3 is 12 amino acids. For the CDR3, the DNA is TGTGTTGGTAGGGGCTCCACAGATACGCAGTATTTT. Translating it yields CVGRGSTDTQYF.

V usage is TRBV5-6 and J usage is TRBJ1-1, with TRBD1 identical over 8 bases. The germline CDR1 and CDR2 sequences are SGHDT and YYEEEE. CDR3 length: 15 residues. The ends lost 4 bases at V and 7 bases at J; junction bases unmatched: 12. CDR3 sequence: CASSGPGQGYGEAFF. The CDR3 DNA reads as TGTGCCAGCAGCGGGCCCGGACAGGGTTATGGTGAAGCTTTCTTT.

The chain carries TRBV4-1 and TRBJ2-1; TRBD2 matches 7 bases. V lost 2 bases to trimming and J lost 7 bases; unmatched junction nucleotides: 8. The CDR3 is 15 residues long. The germline V gene has CDR1 MGHRA and CDR2 YSYEKL. The CDR3 region has the DNA TGCGCCAGCAGCCAAAACTGGTGGGGGGGGAATGAGCAGTTCTTC. It yields the protein CASSQNWWGGNEQFF.

The table lists this clonotype with many counts. The rearrangement links TRBV15 to TRBJ1-1, with D maybe TRBD1 (5 bases). This CDR3 spans 13 amino acids. The V end lost 5 bases, the J end lost 3 bases, and 10 bases lay between the germline ends. The germline V gene encodes CDR1 LNHNV and CDR2 YYDKDF (reference sequence). The CDR3 region is CATSGREDTEAFF. DNA of the CDR3: TGTGCCACCAGCGGCAGGGAGGACACTGAAGCTTTCTTT. Looking up the rest from reference TRBV15 and TRBJ1-1 gives the full variable domain: DAMVIQNPRYQVTQFGKPVTLSCSQTLNHNVMYWYQQKSSQAPKLLFHYYDKDFNNEADTPDNFQSRRPNTSFCFLDIRSPGLGDTAMYLCATSGREDTEAFFGQGTRLTVV.

This clonotype occurred many times. The chain uses TRBV2 and TRBJ2-5, with D perhaps matching TRBD2 (5 bases). Germline V gene sequence: CDR1 SNHLY, CDR2 FYNNEI. V lost 6 bases to trimming and J lost 5 bases, with 13 bases between them. CDR3 length: 13 residues. CDR3 protein: CASSPGEGETQYF. CDR3 in DNA: TGTGCCAGCAGCCCCGGGGAAGGGGAGACCCAGTACTTC.

This clonotype was picked up many times. The V gene is TRBV6-1, the J gene TRBJ2-7; D is undetermined. Germline V gene lookup returns CDR1 MNHNS and CDR2 SASEGT. The CDR3 sequence is 13 residues long. Trimming took off 5 bases at V and 6 bases at J, with 14 bases between the two ends. In DNA, the CDR3 is TGTGCCAGCAGTTACGGTGGAGATCTCGAGCAGTACTTC. It is translated as CASSYGGDLEQYF.

This clonotype occurred many times. CDR3 DNA: TGTGCCAGCAGCTTAGGGACCAGGGGTGGTAGCAATCAGCCCCAGCATTTT. Translation gives CASSLGTRGGSNQPQHF. The chain couples TRBV11-2 to TRBJ1-5, with a weak D call TRBD1 (6 bases). CDR1 is SGHAT, CDR2 FQNNGV, per germline. Trimming pared 1 base from V and 0 bases from J, leaving 13 bases between. CDR3 length equals 17 residues.